This T cell receptor (beta chain) was profiled in a study of shared clonotypes between healthy human individuals. The run depth of the assay was deep. Only in-frame clones appear in the TCRdb table, and some are missing; sequencing was by immunoSEQ multiplex PCR. The sample lists 600,000 to 750,000 clones, around 77% occurring once. Study-level results: Compared with memory subsets, naive subsets generally had larger estimated richness.

To note about this clone: Its antigen is undetermined.

CDR1 and CDR2 from the germline V gene are SGHRS and YFSETQ. The ends lost 2 bases at V and 10 bases at J; junction bases unmatched: 10. The CDR3 totals 15 residues. The V gene is TRBV5-1, the J gene TRBJ2-1; 9 nucleotides agree with TRBD2. Sequences were obtained from memory CD4+ T cells sorted from blood. The sample's subset: CD45RA-negative fraction. This sequence originates from a woman aged 25 to 39 in good health. CDR3 nucleotide sequence: TGCGCCAGCAGCTTTAGCGGGAGTTCCGGGGGGGAGCAGTTCTTC. Translating gives CASSFSGSSGGEQFF.